The present entry profiles one T cell receptor (beta chain) with its context. V was clipped by 0 bases and J by 8 bases; unmatched bases: 8. The CDR3 length is 16 residues. Germline CDR1 and CDR2: LGHDT and YNNKEL (reference sequence). The entry originates in a study of blood T cell repertoires in COVID-19. Across the whole study: COVID-19 samples, acute and convalescent, were from the United States, Italy and Spain. The cDNA or gDNA used as material had been derived from T cells, B-cell-depleted T cells, or PBMCs.

In the study's own analysis: Using reference gene primer amplification, nucleated cell counts were estimated. This table comes from immunoSEQ multiplex PCR, and its TCRdb copy is limited to in-frame clones, with some not included. V, J and clone size were drawn from that table, and D and trimming were deduced from the DNA. Among more than 200,000 clones listed, 65% to 85% were seen once. The receptor's source is a man aged 40-49 years with active or convalescent COVID-19. Input material: peripheral blood. J is TRBJ2-4 and V is TRBV3-1 (or the pseudogene TRBV3-2), with 9 bases fitting TRBD1. The CDR3 reads CASSQESDRGLYIQYF. Written as DNA, the CDR3 is TGTGCCAGCAGCCAAGAGTCAGACAGGGGGTTGTACATTCAGTACTTC.